These 5 T cell receptor beta chains share one sample of origin, sequenced in a study of T-cell reconstitution after alpha-beta-depleted transplantation in children. Researchers prepared the TCRbeta library using unique molecular identifiers, the study reports. TCRdb redid the calling of the PCR reads with MiXCR, one entry per CDR3 protein. The data hold approximately 290,000 distinct CDR3 sequences, with more than 9% observed a single time. The source material was peripheral blood, sampled 180 days after TCRalphabeta/CD19-depleted stem cell transplant. All receptors derive from a male patient between 2 and 15 years old who had a stem cell transplant for chronic granulomatous disease, so the T cells may come from the graft donor.

This clonotype was observed many times. The chain recombines TRBV7-8 with TRBJ1-6, with D possibly TRBD1 on 5 matching bases. There are 16 residues in the CDR3. V lost 1 base, J lost 0 bases, and 7 bases lay in between. Looked up from germline, CDR1 is SGHVS and CDR2 is FQNEAQ. The CDR3 DNA follows: TGTGCCAGCAGCTTAGGGGGCAGCTCCTATAATTCACCCCTCCACTTT. It encodes CASSLGGSSYNSPLHF.

This clonotype was counted many times. V is TRBV29-1 and J is TRBJ2-1; 7 bases align to TRBD2. Germline CDR1 and CDR2: SQVTM and ANQGSEA. The CDR3 totals 15 residues. After removal of 4 bases from V and 1 base from J, the junction contained 7 bases not matched to a gene. The CDR3 DNA sequence: TGCAGCGTTGCCGGGGGGACCCCTTCCTACAATGAGCAGTTCTTC. The encoded protein is CSVAGGTPSYNEQFF.

The sample holds many counts of this clonotype. The genes are TRBV30 and TRBJ2-1, with D perhaps assigned TRBD1 or TRBD2 (5 bases each). V was cut by 5 bases and J by 5 bases, with 16 bases left in between. The CDR3 is 14 amino acids. CDR1 and CDR2 from the germline V gene are GTSNPN and SVGIG (reference sequence). CDR3 coding DNA: TGTGCCTGGGGTTGGGACCAGCTTAACAATGAGCAGTTCTTC. Its protein is CAWGWDQLNNEQFF.

This clonotype was detected many times. The chain links TRBV29-1 to TRBJ2-2; 7 nucleotides agree with TRBD2. There are 14 residues in the CDR3. Germline lookup yields CDR1 SQVTM and CDR2 ANQGSEA. Trimming at V came to 3 bases and at J to 1 base, leaving 2 bases not matched to a gene. CDR3 sequence: CSVETGGNTGELFF. In DNA, the CDR3 is TGCAGCGTTGAGACGGGAGGGAACACCGGGGAGCTGTTTTTT.

There are many counts of this clonotype. The V and J genes are TRBV20-1 and TRBJ2-3; D not certain. The germline CDR1 and CDR2 sequences are DFQATT and SNEGSKA (reference sequence). The V end lost 3 bases, the J end lost 4 bases, and 8 bases lay between the germline ends. The CDR3 loop spans 12 amino acids. The CDR3 protein is CSARQVSDTQYF. As DNA, the CDR3 is TGCAGTGCTAGGCAGGTCTCAGATACGCAGTATTTT.